The 25 T cell receptor beta chains in this list originate from one sample, sequenced in a study of blood T cell repertoires in COVID-19. The repertoire was sequenced with immunoSEQ multiplex PCR; TCRdb's copy has only in-frame clones and lacks some. The top ten clones hold 43% of a sample with some 70,000 clones, approximately 88% of them seen once. Sequencing input: peripheral blood. Receptor source: a woman in her sixties or seventies with COVID-19, enrolled during active disease.

The CDR3 DNA follows: TGTGCCAGCAGCTTTGTACAGAGCTACAATGAGCAGTTCTTC. It specifies CASSFVQSYNEQFF. The V gene is TRBV7-9, the J gene TRBJ2-1, with unresolved D. The CDR3 length is 14 residues. Trimming pared 3 bases from V and 3 bases from J, leaving 9 bases between. Germline V gives CDR1 SEHNR, CDR2 FQNEAQ (reference sequence).

This clone was seen only once. The V and J genes are TRBV30 and TRBJ1-2; D not resolved. CDR1 and CDR2 (germline): GTSNPN, SVGIG (reference sequence). The CDR3 spans 12 residues. V lost 1 base and J 4 bases, leaving 7 bases between the germline ends. The CDR3 DNA reads as TGTGCCTGGAGTGACAGCCTCTATGGCTACACCTTC. Translation: CAWSDSLYGYTF. Full variable domain (rest looked up from reference TRBV30 and TRBJ1-2): SQTIHQWPATLVQPVGSPLSLECTVEGTSNPNLYWYRQAAGRGLQLLFYSVGIGQISSEVPQNLSASRPQDRQFILSSKKLLLSDSGFYLCAWSDSLYGYTFGSGTRLTVV.

With regard to this clone: The junction departs from the called germline gene at one end, perhaps through a read error. The chain uses TRBV28 and TRBJ2-1; 9 nucleotides line up with TRBD1. The V gene's germline CDR1 is MDHEN and CDR2 SYDVKM. This CDR3 spans 15 amino acids. The CDR3 nucleotides read TGTGCCAGCAATACAGCCGGGACAGGGTACAACGAGCAGTTCTTC. It is translated as CASNTAGTGYNEQFF.

The genes are TRBV6-2 or TRBV6-3 and TRBJ1-2; perhaps TRBD1 as D (5 bases). Germline CDR1 is MNHEY and CDR2 is SVGEGT. Trimming stripped 4 bases from V and 2 bases from J, with 8 bases between. The CDR3 is 13 residues long. The CDR3 loop reads CASSSTGNYGYTF. The CDR3, as DNA: TGTGCCAGCAGTTCTACAGGCAACTATGGCTACACCTTC.

The chain joins TRBV19 to TRBJ2-7; 8 bases align to TRBD1. This CDR3 contains 14 residues. The germline V gene encodes CDR1 LNHDA and CDR2 SQIVND (reference sequence). V was clipped by 3 bases and J by 4 bases; unmatched bases: 5. CDR3 bases: TGTGCCAGTAGTATTCGGACAGGGAGTTACGAGCAGTACTTC. The encoded protein is CASSIRTGSYEQYF.

The gene calls are TRBV5-1 and TRBJ2-5; 8 nucleotides line up with TRBD1. The CDR3 is 15 residues long. From germline, CDR1 is SGHRS and CDR2 YFSETQ. With V trimmed by 4 bases and J by 5 bases, 10 bases remained unmatched. The CDR3 reads CASSVTQGAIETQYF. CDR3 DNA sequence: TGCGCCAGCAGCGTGACCCAGGGGGCTATCGAGACCCAGTACTTC.

This chain connects TRBV6-2 or TRBV6-3 to TRBJ2-5; TRBD2 agrees at 9 bases. The V gene end was trimmed by 6 bases and the J gene end by 7 bases; junction bases not matched to a gene: 9. The CDR3 extends over 14 amino acids. Germline-derived CDR1 and CDR2 are MNHEY and SVGEGT. For the CDR3, the DNA is TGTGCCAGCAGCAGCAGCGGGGGGTTCGGGACCCAGTACTTC. The encoded protein is CASSSSGGFGTQYF.

The V call is TRBV27, the J call TRBJ1-1, with D maybe TRBD1 (6 bases). Germline V gene lookup returns CDR1 MNHEY and CDR2 SMNVEV (reference sequence). The V end lost 6 bases, the J end lost 1 base, and 15 bases lay between the germline ends. The CDR3 is 15 residues long. CDR3 DNA sequence: TGTGCCAGCAGACCAAAACAGGGTTGGAACACTGAAGCTTTCTTT. It is translated as CASRPKQGWNTEAFF.

The CDR3 coding sequence is TGTGCCAGCAGCAACCCCTCGGGAGAGGGGGCTTCACCCCTCCACTTT. Residues: CASSNPSGEGASPLHF. J is TRBJ1-6 and V is TRBV7-9; the match to TRBD1 covers 7 bases. J gave up 9 bases and V 5 bases, and 13 bases lay outside the gene matches. Germline loops: CDR1 SEHNR, CDR2 FQNEAQ (reference sequence). The CDR3 is made up of 16 amino acids.

The chain carries TRBV5-6 and TRBJ2-3; perhaps TRBD2 as D (6 bases). The germline gives CDR1 SGHDT, CDR2 YYEEEE. V was shortened by 1 base and J by 2 bases, with 14 bases between the two germline ends. The CDR3 length is 16 residues. The CDR3 nucleotides read TGTGCCAGCAGCTTGTACGGGGGAGGTTCCACAGATACGCAGTATTTT. The encoded protein is CASSLYGGGSTDTQYF. The variable domain in full, completed from reference TRBV5-6 and TRBJ2-3, reads DAGVTQSPTHLIKTRGQQVTLRCSPKSGHDTVSWYQQALGQGPQFIFQYYEEEERQRGNFPDRFSGHQFPNYSSELNVNALLLGDSALYLCASSLYGGGSTDTQYFGPGTRLTVL.

The CDR3 loop reads CASSLAPSAEQYF. Here the CDR3 DNA reads TGTGCCAGCAGCTTAGCCCCTAGCGCCGAGCAGTACTTC. The V gene is TRBV7-6, the J gene TRBJ2-7, with D perhaps matching TRBD2 (6 bases). The CDR3 totals 13 residues. V was trimmed by 0 bases and J by 6 bases, leaving 9 bases between them. Germline V gene sequence: CDR1 SGHVS, CDR2 FNYEAQ.

The V gene is TRBV10-1, the J gene TRBJ2-1; no clear D gene. This CDR3 comprises 15 residues. Germline V gene lookup returns CDR1 WNHNN and CDR2 SYGVQD (reference sequence). V lost 3 bases and J 0 bases, leaving 9 bases between the germline ends. CDR3 DNA: TGCGCCAGCAGTGAACCGGTAAGCTCCTACAATGAGCAGTTCTTC. Its protein is CASSEPVSSYNEQFF.

This sequence joins TRBV7-6 and TRBJ2-1; the match to TRBD2 covers 7 bases. Germline-derived CDR1 and CDR2 are SGHVS and FNYEAQ. J gave up 3 bases and V 1 base, and 6 bases lay outside the gene matches. The CDR3 extends over 16 amino acids. The DNA of the CDR3 is TGTGCCAGCAGCTTAGGAGGGCCTAGCGGCTACAATGAGCAGTTCTTC. Amino acid sequence: CASSLGGPSGYNEQFF.

The chain combines TRBV4-2 with TRBJ2-2, with 7 bases that match TRBD1. The CDR3 totals 17 residues. J was trimmed by 5 bases and V by 1 base; bases with no gene match: 10. CDR1 and CDR2 (germline): LGHNA, YNFKEQ. The CDR3 protein is CASSQGFEGGLTGELFF. CDR3 DNA: TGTGCCAGCAGCCAAGGGTTTGAAGGGGGCTTAACCGGGGAGCTGTTTTTT.

This clone appeared a single time. This chain connects TRBV27 to TRBJ2-1, with a possible D match to TRBD2 (6 bases). The germline V gene has CDR1 MNHEY and CDR2 SMNVEV (reference sequence). Trimming shortened V by 6 bases and J by 3 bases, and 18 bases separated the two germline ends. This CDR3 spans 16 amino acids. CDR3 nucleotides: TGTGCCAGCAGGGTCACTAGCTCTCCTCTCTACAATGAGCAGTTCTTC. Protein product: CASRVTSSPLYNEQFF.

The chain joins TRBV7-7 to TRBJ1-5; 7 bases map to TRBD1. Germline CDR1 SSHAT, CDR2 FNYEAQ (reference sequence). There are 17 residues in the CDR3. J gave up 0 bases and V 3 bases, and 8 bases lay outside the gene matches. CDR3 loop: CASSLGQRCYSNQPQHF. The CDR3 DNA reads as TGTGCCAGCAGCTTGGGACAGCGATGTTATAGCAATCAGCCCCAGCATTTT. Using reference TRBV7-7 and TRBJ1-5 for the parts outside the CDR3, the full variable domain is GAGVSQSPRYKVTKRGQDVTLRCDPISSHATLYWYQQALGQGPEFLTYFNYEAQPDKSGLPSDRFSAERPEGSISTLTIQRTEQRDSAMYRCASSLGQRCYSNQPQHFGDGTRLSIL.

The chain has TRBV6-5 and TRBJ2-7; maybe TRBD1 (7 bases). V dropped 5 bases and J dropped 2 bases, with 13 bases sitting between them. The CDR3 loop spans 14 amino acids. CDR1 is MNHEY and CDR2 is SVGAGI in the germline V gene. This CDR3 is CASSRGTVPYEQYF. CDR3 in DNA: TGTGCCAGCAGTCGCGGGACAGTACCCTACGAGCAGTACTTC.

The chain recombines TRBV5-4 with TRBJ2-7; unclear D gene. V was shortened by 3 bases and J by 3 bases, with 4 bases between the two germline ends. The CDR3 loop spans 11 amino acids. Germline V lookup: CDR1 SGHNT, CDR2 YYREEE (reference sequence). CDR3 in DNA: TGTGCCAGCAGCTCCAACTACGAGCAGTACTTC. It yields the protein CASSSNYEQYF.

This sequence joins TRBV7-6 and TRBJ2-7, with 7 positions matching TRBD2. Per germline, CDR1 SGHVS and CDR2 FNYEAQ. V gave up 1 base and J gave up 3 bases; unmatched junction bases: 9. The CDR3 spans 16 residues. The CDR3 DNA is TGTGCCAGCAGCTTAGGGGCGGGAGAATCGAACTACGAGCAGTACTTC. The encoded protein is CASSLGAGESNYEQYF.

In DNA, the CDR3 is TGTGCCAGCAGTGAACCCCCCGGAGATACGCAGTATTTT. Its translation is CASSEPPGDTQYF. The chain employs TRBV25-1 and TRBJ2-3; D ambiguous. The germline gives CDR1 MGHDK, CDR2 SYGVNS. V lost 2 bases and J lost 5, with 8 bases in between. The CDR3 is 13 residues long. The full variable domain, with the rest looked up from reference TRBV25-1 and TRBJ2-3, is EADIYQTPRYLVIGTGKKITLECSQTMGHDKMYWYQQDPGMELHLIHYSYGVNSTEKGDLSSESTVSRIRTEHFPLTLESARPSHTSQYLCASSEPPGDTQYFGPGTRLTVL.

This sequence joins TRBV2 and TRBJ1-4; D is perhaps TRBD1 (5 bases). Germline lookup yields CDR1 SNHLY and CDR2 FYNNEI. With 7 bases removed from V and 7 bases from J, the gap between germline ends came to 13 bases. The CDR3 extends over 13 amino acids. The CDR3 bases are TGTGCCAGCATGGGGCAGGGTGGTGAAAAACTGTTTTTT. Its translation is CASMGQGGEKLFF.

The rearrangement joins TRBV3-1 (or the pseudogene TRBV3-2) to TRBJ2-2; TRBD2 might be the D (5 bases). CDR1 is LGHDT, CDR2 YNNKEL, per germline (reference sequence). This CDR3 spans 13 amino acids. V lost 5 bases and J 6 bases, leaving 10 bases between the germline ends. The CDR3 sequence: CASSFRRSGELFF. The CDR3 bases are TGTGCCAGCAGCTTCAGGAGGTCCGGGGAGCTGTTTTTT.

The V gene is TRBV5-5, the J gene TRBJ2-7, with 9 bases lining up with TRBD1. Germline CDR1 is SGHKS and CDR2 is YYEKEE (reference sequence). The CDR3 is 16 amino acids. J lost 2 bases, V lost 0 bases, and 6 bases had no gene match. Here the CDR3 DNA reads TGTGCCAGCAGCTTGGTGGCGACAGGGGGAACCTACGAGCAGTACTTC. Its protein is CASSLVATGGTYEQYF.

This chain joins TRBV5-4 and TRBJ2-2, with a weak D call TRBD2 (6 bases). The V end lost 7 bases, the J end lost 6 bases, and 10 bases lay between the germline ends. The CDR3 runs 12 residues. Looked up from germline, CDR1 is SGHNT and CDR2 is YYREEE (reference sequence). CDR3 amino acids: CASSGVAGELFF. The DNA of the CDR3 is TGTGCCAGCTCGGGGGTGGCCGGGGAGCTGTTTTTT.

This clone has just one count. The gene calls are TRBV7-2 and TRBJ1-1; no clear D. This CDR3 region has 14 residues. The germline V and J ends were trimmed by 5 bases and 11 bases, with 21 bases remaining between them. The germline V gene encodes CDR1 SGHTA and CDR2 FQGNSA. The CDR3 DNA reads TGTGCCAGCAGCCCGGGCGGGCCGACGCCTACCGCTTTCTTT. Protein product: CASSPGGPTPTAFF.